The entry below describes one T cell receptor (beta chain). V dropped 5 bases and J dropped 1 base, with 12 bases sitting between them. Germline lookup yields CDR1 SQVTM and CDR2 ANQGSEA. This CDR3 comprises 13 residues. This sample stems from a study of blood T cell repertoires in COVID-19. Study background: COVID-19 samples from acute and convalescent phases originated in the United States, Italy and Spain.

Original methodology: Estimation of nucleated cell counts relied on the amplification of reference gene primers. Produced via immunoSEQ multiplex PCR; TCRdb's table is partial and in-frame only. The V and J calls and clone size are taken from that table; D and trimming were inferred from the DNA. This repertoire shows 100,000 or so clones, 80% to 90% found once; its top ten account for about a third. The material sequenced was peripheral blood. This clonotype was sampled from a woman aged 80 or over with acute or convalescent COVID-19. The V call is TRBV29-1, the J call TRBJ2-7; a weak D match, TRBD1 (8 bases). The CDR3 region is CSVSQGGSYEQYF. The DNA for the CDR3 is TGCAGCGTTTCACAGGGGGGGTCCTACGAGCAGTACTTC.